This T cell receptor beta chain derives from a study of regulatory T cells in long-lasting Graves disease. General observations from the study: The persistent group shared fewer than 3,500 public clonotypes, more than the approximately 890 shared by new patients. Patients with persistent disease showed a bias toward TRBV28, TRBJ1-2 and TRBJ2-5.

This clonotype was seen many times. Its antigen is as yet unknown. This sample's time point: newly diagnosed GD, antithyroid drugs for less than 3 months. With RNA extracted from PBMCs as input, the TCR library was made. Investigators prepared the TCR beta libraries by applying iRepertoire HTBI primers and Arm-PCR of CDR3 regions. TCRdb reprocessed the multiplex PCR reads with MiXCR, giving one entry per CDR3 protein. In the table there are 450,000 to 500,000 distinct CDR3 sequences, around 15% of which are singletons. The junction had 6 bases not matched to a gene; V was cut back by 3 bases and J by 3 bases. The CDR3 sequence is 14 residues long. CDR1 is SGHRS and CDR2 is YFSETQ in the germline V gene. These data were likewise used in another study, on T cells in Graves' hyperthyroidism and ophthalmopathy.

The sequence was collected from a man aged 35-49 years with Graves disease. The J gene is TRBJ2-7, the V gene TRBV5-1; 7 bases are shared with TRBD1. The specimen comprised peripheral blood mononuclear cells (PBMCs), sampled at new diagnosis, from a patient treated with antithyroid drugs. The CDR3 loop reads CASSWDSDYYEQYF. CDR3 in DNA: TGCGCCAGCAGCTGGGACAGCGACTACTACGAGCAGTACTTC.